This TCR beta chain was observed in a study of prognosis after radiotherapy for stage I lung cancer. Study-wide background: Radiotherapy: SBRT, 3 to 5 fractions, biologically effective dose at least 100 Gy.

Multiplex PCR in two rounds served to amplify TCR beta CDR3 from genomic DNA. Primers specific to each TRBV and TRBJ gene drove first-round PCR. In TCRdb, the multiplex PCR reads were re-called with MiXCR into one record per CDR3 protein. The repertoire consists of around 30,000 distinct CDR3 sequences, with 30% to 40% occurring once and the leading ten covering 12%. Study-level results: Some patients went on to develop distant metastases. Their Shannon entropy after stereotactic body radiation therapy was lower, and its change from baseline was also lower.

V was pared by 8 bases and J by 2 bases, with 12 bases between. The germline CDR1 and CDR2 sequences are MNHNS and SASEGT. The CDR3 sequence is 13 residues long. This clonotype has at least ten counts. Its target is unknown. Peripheral blood was collected in volumes of about 5.9 milliliters at each of two time points. The sequence derives from a donor at least 50 years old with non-small cell lung cancer. This chain uses TRBV6-1 with TRBJ1-1; D ambiguous. The material sequenced was PBMCs, taken before or after stereotactic body radiation therapy (not recorded which). DNA of the CDR3: TGTGCCAGCCTGAAGGGCGCCAACACTGAAGCTTTCTTT. Translated: CASLKGANTEAFF.